These 21 T cell receptor beta chains originate from one sample sequenced in a study of identical twins. TCRdb reprocessed the 5' RACE reads with MiXCR, giving one entry per CDR3 protein. The profile shows around 450,000 distinct CDR3 sequences, approximately 15% of them singletons. This same sample was also taken into another study, of yellow fever vaccine responses in identical twins.

Sequences were obtained from CD4+ T cells sorted from blood. These receptors originate from a woman between 18 and 29 years old in good health.

The chain has TRBV5-1 and TRBJ2-3, with D perhaps matching TRBD1 or TRBD2 (6 bases each). The CDR3 covers 14 residues. V gave up 7 bases and J gave up 4 bases, with 16 bases separating them. Germline assignment: CDR1 SGHRS and CDR2 YFSETQ. CDR3 loop: CASRPGDFADTQYF. The CDR3 DNA sequence: TGCGCCAGCCGTCCAGGGGACTTTGCAGATACGCAGTATTTT. Filled out from reference TRBV5-1 and TRBJ2-3, the complete variable domain reads KAGVTQTPRYLIKTRGQQVTLSCSPISGHRSVSWYQQTPGQGLQFLFEYFSETQRNKGNFPGRFSGRQFSNSRSEMNVSTLELGDSALYLCASRPGDFADTQYFGPGTRLTVL.

The V call is TRBV30, the J call TRBJ2-1; D is undetermined. Germline lookup yields CDR1 GTSNPN and CDR2 SVGIG (reference sequence). CDR3 length: 12 amino acids. V dropped 0 bases and J dropped 5 bases, with 5 bases sitting between them. The CDR3, as DNA: TGTGCCTGGAGTGTATACGACAATGAGCAGTTCTTC. Its protein product is CAWSVYDNEQFF.

The J gene is TRBJ2-1, the V gene TRBV20-1, with 12 bases aligning to TRBD2. V lost 0 bases and J lost 4; bases outside the gene matches: 7. CDR3 length equals 17 residues. Per germline, CDR1 DFQATT and CDR2 SNEGSKA (reference sequence). The CDR3 protein is CSARDYQLAGGYNEQFF. As DNA, the CDR3 is TGCAGTGCTAGAGATTACCAACTAGCGGGAGGTTACAATGAGCAGTTCTTC.

The chain employs TRBV20-1 and TRBJ2-1; 16 nucleotides line up with TRBD2. J lost 5 bases, V lost 6 bases, and 13 bases had no gene match. This CDR3 spans 18 amino acids. Germline V gene sequence: CDR1 DFQATT, CDR2 SNEGSKA (reference sequence). The chain's CDR3 is CSATIPGLAGGPHNEQFF. DNA for the CDR3: TGCAGTGCCACTATTCCGGGACTAGCGGGAGGGCCTCACAATGAGCAGTTCTTC.

This clonotype was seen a few times. The chain employs TRBV3-1 and TRBJ1-5; the match to TRBD1 covers 9 bases. The CDR3 is 14 amino acids. V gave up 6 bases and J gave up 7 bases; unmatched junction bases: 7. Germline V gene sequence: CDR1 LGHDT, CDR2 YNNKEL (reference sequence). For the CDR3, the DNA is TGTGCCAGCAGTCCCACAGGGGGCGAACAGCCCCAGCATTTT. It specifies CASSPTGGEQPQHF.

The chain employs TRBV24-1 and TRBJ2-1; possibly TRBD2 for D (7 bases). This CDR3 has 15 residues. CDR1 is KGHDR and CDR2 is SFDVKD in the germline V gene. V was cut by 9 bases and J by 6 bases, with 20 bases left in between. DNA of the CDR3: TGTGCCACCCGAGGGGGGGTGGGTTCGTTCAATGAGCAGTTCTTC. Amino acid sequence: CATRGGVGSFNEQFF.

In this sample, this clonotype turned up many times. V usage is TRBV12-3 or TRBV12-4 and J usage is TRBJ2-2, with 7 nucleotides matching TRBD1. Unmatched junction bases numbered 5, after V lost 8 bases and J lost 8 bases. CDR3 length: 12 residues. This chain's CDR3 is CASDREGGELFF. CDR3 sequence (DNA): TGTGCCAGCGACAGGGAAGGAGGGGAGCTGTTTTTT.

The chain combines TRBV20-1 with TRBJ2-7; D ambiguous. Germline CDR1 reads DFQATT; CDR2 reads SNEGSKA (reference sequence). The CDR3 covers 13 residues. Trimming took off 0 bases at V and 6 bases at J, with 12 bases between the two ends. The CDR3 spells CSARDVPHSEQYF. As DNA, the CDR3 is TGCAGTGCTAGAGATGTACCCCACTCCGAGCAGTACTTC.

This clonotype was counted a few times. The CDR3 bases are TGCGCCAGCAGCTTGGGGGGAACAGGTAGCACCTACGAGCAGTACTTC. It encodes CASSLGGTGSTYEQYF. The chain carries TRBV5-1 and TRBJ2-7; maybe TRBD1 (5 bases). The CDR3 is 16 residues long. CDR1 and CDR2 from the germline V gene are SGHRS and YFSETQ. V lost 0 bases to trimming and J lost 2 bases, with 15 bases between them.

This clonotype was recorded many times. The CDR3 DNA follows: TGTGCCAGCAGTTTTACAGGGTTGCCTGAAGCTTTCTTT. It yields the protein CASSFTGLPEAFF. V usage is TRBV28 and J usage is TRBJ1-1; a weak D match, TRBD1 (6 bases). The CDR3 is 13 residues long. Per the germline V gene, CDR1 is MDHEN and CDR2 is SYDVKM. Trimming cost V 3 bases and J 6 bases, with 11 bases left between them.

The chain joins TRBV6-1 to TRBJ2-5; D may match TRBD1 or TRBD2 (5 bases each). Deletions cut 8 bases from V and 0 bases from J, with 10 bases between. The length of the CDR3 is 13 residues. Germline CDR1 is MNHNS and CDR2 is SASEGT. CDR3 in DNA: TGTGCCAGCCGCTGGGGGAACCAAGAGACCCAGTACTTC. This sequence encodes CASRWGNQETQYF.

This clonotype was seen a handful of times. The chain recombines TRBV7-9 with TRBJ1-4; the D gene is possibly TRBD1 (6 bases). This CDR3 region has 13 residues. Germline V CDR1 and CDR2: SEHNR, FQNEAQ (reference sequence). V lost 5 bases and J 4 bases, leaving 8 bases between the germline ends. The CDR3 loop reads CASSAQGNEKLFF. The CDR3 bases are TGTGCCAGCAGCGCACAGGGTAATGAAAAACTGTTTTTT.

This clonotype turned up a few times. CDR3 DNA: TGTGCCAGCAGCTCTCTGGGGTCCGGTGAAGCTTTCTTT. Its translation is CASSSLGSGEAFF. The V gene is TRBV9, the J gene TRBJ1-1; D remains ambiguous. Trimming took off 4 bases at V and 7 bases at J, with 14 bases between the two ends. This CDR3 is 13 amino acids long. CDR1 and CDR2 from the germline V gene are SGDLS and YYNGEE.

This rearrangement joins TRBV7-2 to TRBJ2-3; D might be TRBD2 (7 bases). The CDR3 has 14 amino acids. Trimming shortened V by 7 bases and J by 4 bases, and 15 bases separated the two germline ends. CDR1 SGHTA and CDR2 FQGNSA come from the germline V gene. The CDR3 DNA sequence: TGTGCCAGCACCCTAGGGGGAGGGGCAGATACGCAGTATTTT. Its translation is CASTLGGGADTQYF.

The sample holds a few counts of this clonotype. The chain recombines TRBV25-1 with TRBJ2-1; 8 bases align to TRBD1. Germline values: CDR1 MGHDK, CDR2 SYGVNS. Trimming at V came to 4 bases and at J to 10 bases, leaving 9 bases not matched to a gene. The CDR3 runs 14 residues. CDR3 sequence (DNA): TGTGCCAGCAGTGGTGGACAGGGCCTCTGGGAGCAGTTCTTC. Its translation is CASSGGQGLWEQFF. Based on the CDR3 plus reference TRBV25-1 and TRBJ2-1, the full variable domain is EADIYQTPRYLVIGTGKKITLECSQTMGHDKMYWYQQDPGMELHLIHYSYGVNSTEKGDLSSESTVSRIRTEHFPLTLESARPSHTSQYLCASSGGQGLWEQFFGPGTRLTVL.

This clonotype was counted a few times. V is TRBV6-5 and J is TRBJ1-2, with TRBD1 as a possible D gene (5 bases). From germline, CDR1 is MNHEY and CDR2 SVGAGI. The CDR3 is 15 residues long. Trimming took 2 bases from V and 8 from J, leaving 18 bases between them. In nucleotides, the CDR3 is TGTGCCAGCAGTTACCGCCGGGGGAATCTCGGAGGCTACACCTTC. Translated: CASSYRRGNLGGYTF.

The chain joins TRBV5-5 to TRBJ2-6; D remains unclear. Germline values: CDR1 SGHKS, CDR2 YYEKEE (reference sequence). The CDR3 contains 16 residues. The ends were cut back, 2 bases at V and 3 bases at J, with 12 bases in the middle. CDR3: CASSFYPLGGANVLTF. The CDR3, as DNA: TGTGCCAGCAGCTTTTACCCCTTGGGTGGGGCCAACGTCCTGACTTTC.

The chain recombines TRBV5-1 with TRBJ1-2, with 7 bases aligning to TRBD1. CDR1 is SGHRS, CDR2 YFSETQ, per germline. J gave up 7 bases and V 4 bases, and 16 bases lay outside the gene matches. CDR3 length: 16 residues. The CDR3 nucleotides read TGCGCCAGCAGCCGCGTTACGGGACAGACCCTCGGTGGCTACACCTTC. It is translated as CASSRVTGQTLGGYTF.

The chain uses TRBV5-1 and TRBJ2-7; D remains unclear. The germline V gene has CDR1 SGHRS and CDR2 YFSETQ. CDR3 length: 13 amino acids. V was clipped by 4 bases and J by 4 bases, with 12 bases between them. For the CDR3, the DNA is TGCGCCAGCAGCGAGCCCGGGCAGTACGAGCAGTACTTC. This gives the protein CASSEPGQYEQYF. The whole variable domain, filled in from reference TRBV5-1 and TRBJ2-7, reads KAGVTQTPRYLIKTRGQQVTLSCSPISGHRSVSWYQQTPGQGLQFLFEYFSETQRNKGNFPGRFSGRQFSNSRSEMNVSTLELGDSALYLCASSEPGQYEQYFGPGTRLTVT.

This clonotype was seen a few times. The chain has TRBV18 and TRBJ2-1, with 9 bases matching TRBD1. The CDR3 extends over 13 amino acids. Germline assignment: CDR1 KGHSH and CDR2 LQKENI. Trimming cost V 3 bases and J 15 bases; bases outside gene matches: 9. The CDR3 sequence is CASSPTGTGYGFF. The DNA of the CDR3 is TGTGCCAGCTCACCGACCGGGACAGGGTATGGGTTCTTC.

Many counts were recorded for this clonotype. The chain couples TRBV10-3 to TRBJ1-1; no definite D call. Germline CDR1 and CDR2: ENHRY and SYGVKD. The CDR3 contains 13 residues. V was pared by 7 bases and J by 5 bases, with 14 bases between. The DNA for the CDR3 is TGTGCCATCAACGCTGGGCGTTATACTGAAGCTTTCTTT. Its translation: CAINAGRYTEAFF.